The rows below give T cell receptor beta chains drawn from one sample of a study of T cell responses to AZD1222 COVID-19 vaccine. Repertoires were generated with immunoSEQ multiplex PCR, while TCRdb's copy carries only in-frame clones and drops some. This sample carries 150,000 to 200,000 clones, around 90% of them seen once, and the ten largest clones take about 3%. The material was peripheral blood, obtained on day 0 of AZD1222 vaccination. Source of these receptors: an adult in good health. The CDR3 runs from the conserved cysteine through the conserved F or W.

j_gene	v_gene	CDR3aa
TRBJ1-1	TRBV19	CASSSLRGTEAFF
TRBJ2-5	TRBV7-9	CASSPHGETQYF
TRBJ2-7	TRBV6-6	CASSYSLTEQYF
TRBJ1-6	TRBV7-8	CASSLGGSNSPLHF
TRBJ1-2	TRBV5-1	CASSLGQGEGYTF
TRBJ2-1	TRBV6-5	CANSYGGNSYNEQFF
TRBJ2-2	TRBV29-1	CSVGGWGSGHTGELFF
TRBJ1-2	TRBV4-2	CASSDTAGTNYGYTF
TRBJ2-7	TRBV5-5	CASSFPTSGITYEQYF
TRBJ1-2	TRBV5-6	CASSLVVDRGKYGYTF
TRBJ1-1	TRBV16	CASSQSTGGWTEAFF
TRBJ2-7	TRBV5-6	CASSFGGREQYF
TRBJ1-2	TRBV11-2	CASSSPGGLGYTF
TRBJ2-2	TRBV5-1	CASSLVASGRGGELFF
TRBJ2-5	TRBV6-1	CASSEAGGAGGETQYF
TRBJ1-1	TRBV19	CASSIGSTNTEAFF
TRBJ2-1	TRBV10-2	CASSSGTRFRNEQFF
TRBJ2-5	TRBV30	CAWSVAGAYQETQYF
TRBJ2-7	TRBV30	CAWSVGQGRNEQYF
TRBJ2-6	TRBV6-6	CASSREAGIPGANVLTF
TRBJ2-5	TRBV3-1/TRBV3-2	CASSQGPGTQYF
TRBJ2-5	TRBV6-1	CASSERRRETQYF
TRBJ1-4	TRBV6-5	CASILDRGGEKLFF
TRBJ1-1	TRBV25-1	CASSEEGQGTTEAFF
TRBJ1-2	TRBV6-5	CASTASLAYGYTF
TRBJ2-2	TRBV29-1	CSGQGVNTGELFF
TRBJ1-5	TRBV6-5	CASSTHRDQPQHF
TRBJ1-5	TRBV2	CASMTDSNQPQHF
TRBJ2-7	TRBV5-5	CASSWGQGAAYEQYF
TRBJ1-1	TRBV6-5	CASSSYRDSEAFF